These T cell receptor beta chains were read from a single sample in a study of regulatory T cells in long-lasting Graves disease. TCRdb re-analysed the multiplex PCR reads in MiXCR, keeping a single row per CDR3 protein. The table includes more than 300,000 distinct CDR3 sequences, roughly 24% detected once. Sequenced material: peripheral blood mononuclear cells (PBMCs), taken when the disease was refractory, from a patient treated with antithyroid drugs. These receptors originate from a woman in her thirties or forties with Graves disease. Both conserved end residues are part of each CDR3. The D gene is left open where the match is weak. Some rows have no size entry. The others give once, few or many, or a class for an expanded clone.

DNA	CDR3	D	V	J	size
TGTGCCAGCACCTCCCTGGACGCCGAATCCTACAATGAGCAGTTCTTC	CASTSLDAESYNEQFF	-	TRBV2	TRBJ2-1	many
TGTGCCAGCAGCCAAGGGCTCTGGGACAGGGGAAAACTGTTTTTT	CASSQGLWDRGKLFF	TRBD1	TRBV4-2	TRBJ1-4	few
TGTGCCAGCAGTCCGCGGACTAGCGGAACTACCTACAATGAGCAGTTCTTC	CASSPRTSGTTYNEQFF	TRBD2	TRBV6-1	TRBJ2-1	few
TGTGCCAGCAGTCAGTTGTCAGGGAGCAATCAGCCCCAGCATTTT	CASSQLSGSNQPQHF	-	TRBV6-1	TRBJ1-5	-
TGTGCCAGCAGTTACGGGGCTTTTTTAGCGGGAGCTGAGACCCAGTACTTC	CASSYGAFLAGAETQYF	TRBD2	TRBV6-9	TRBJ2-5	-
TGTGCCAGCAGTTACCAACTAGCGGGAGAAGAGACCCAGTACTTC	CASSYQLAGEETQYF	TRBD2	TRBV6-9	TRBJ2-5	many
TGCGCCAGCAGCTTGGAGGGCAGTCAACAAAACTATGGCTACACCTTC	CASSLEGSQQNYGYTF	-	TRBV5-1	TRBJ1-2	-
TGTGCCAGCAGCCGTCGACAGGGAGGTGGCTACACCTTC	CASSRRQGGGYTF	TRBD1	TRBV3-1	TRBJ1-2	many
TGTGCCAGCAGCCCGCGGAGCCTAGAATCTGGGAACACTGAAGCTTTCTTT	CASSPRSLESGNTEAFF	-	TRBV7-8	TRBJ1-1	few
TGTGCCACCCTCGGGGCAGGGAGGAACACCATATATTTT	CATLGAGRNTIYF	-	TRBV6-1	TRBJ1-3	-
TGTGCCAGCAGGACCATGAGACAGGGAACCTCTGGAAACACCATATATTTT	CASRTMRQGTSGNTIYF	TRBD1	TRBV28	TRBJ1-3	many
TGTGCCAGCAGCCCATTGCCTGGACAGGCTTTCTCTGGGGCCAACGTCCTGACTTTC	CASSPLPGQAFSGANVLTF	TRBD1	TRBV11-2	TRBJ2-6	many
TGTGCCAGCACCACTACCCGAGACGCGAACACCGGGGAGCTGTTTTTT	CASTTTRDANTGELFF	-	TRBV27	TRBJ2-2	many
TGTGCCAGTGGATCAGGCTACACCTTC	CASGSGYTF	-	TRBV28	TRBJ1-2	many
TGTGCCAGCAGTGAGGTGTTGGAGACCCAGTACTTC	CASSEVLETQYF	-	TRBV6-1	TRBJ2-5	-
TGTGCCAGCAGCTTAGACCGCCGGTCGAGCCGATTGGCCAAAAACATTCAGTACTTC	CASSLDRRSSRLAKNIQYF	-	TRBV11-2	TRBJ2-4	many
TGTGCCAGCAGTGACACGGGCTGGGAAGGCTACACCTTC	CASSDTGWEGYTF	-	TRBV25-1	TRBJ1-2	few
TGTGCCAGCAGTTTTTCCGGGACAGGGAACTACGAGCAGTACTTC	CASSFSGTGNYEQYF	TRBD1	TRBV6-5	TRBJ2-7	few
TGTGCCAGCAGTGAAATGGCCGGGACCGACAATGAGCAGTTCTTC	CASSEMAGTDNEQFF	-	TRBV28	TRBJ2-1	-
TGTGCCAGCAGCCCATGGACAGGGAAAAACATTCAGTACTTC	CASSPWTGKNIQYF	TRBD1	TRBV5-6	TRBJ2-4	-
TGTGCCAGCAATGACTTTAGGGGTTCAAACGAAAAACTGTTTTTT	CASNDFRGSNEKLFF	-	TRBV2	TRBJ1-4	many
TGTGCCAGCAGTTTATCCATTTCCTACGAGCAGTACTTC	CASSLSISYEQYF	-	TRBV27	TRBJ2-7	few